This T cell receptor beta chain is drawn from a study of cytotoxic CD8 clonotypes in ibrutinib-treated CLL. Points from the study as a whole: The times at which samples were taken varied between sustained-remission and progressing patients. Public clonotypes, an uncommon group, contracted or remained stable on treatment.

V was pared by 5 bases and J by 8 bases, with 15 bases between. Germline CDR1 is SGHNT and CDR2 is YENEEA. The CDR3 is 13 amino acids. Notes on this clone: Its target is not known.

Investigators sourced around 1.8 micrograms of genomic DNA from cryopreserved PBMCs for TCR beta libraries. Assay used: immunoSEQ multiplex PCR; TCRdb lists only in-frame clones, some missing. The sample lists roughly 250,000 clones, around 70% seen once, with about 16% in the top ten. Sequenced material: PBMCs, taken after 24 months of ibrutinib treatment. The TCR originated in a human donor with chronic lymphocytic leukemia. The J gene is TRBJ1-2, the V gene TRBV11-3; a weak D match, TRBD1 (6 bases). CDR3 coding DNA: TGTGCCAGCAGCCTGGGGGCAGGGAACGGCTACACCTTC. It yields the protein CASSLGAGNGYTF.